This TCR beta chain comes out of a study of cytomegalovirus exposure and HLA in healthy donors (dated by TCRdb to the late 2010s). With respect to the entire study: An earlier analysis of approximately 640 of the donors reported 250 to 300 Gb of sequence data and some 120 million unique TCR beta sequences from 150 million to 200 million T cells. Donor age, sex, ethnicity and CMV serostatus were collected together with the repertoire data. The study combined high-throughput TCR immunosequencing, statistical association of individual TCRs with disease status, and machine learning to predict cytomegalovirus infection status. The study aimed to test whether signatures of past pathogen exposure could be identified by cataloging public T cell receptors. Among a few hundred genotyped donors of the cohort, an average of 235,054 unique TCR beta nucleotide sequences were sequenced per donor, around 18% of them non-productive. Class I and class II HLA loci were covered by the typing at four-digit resolution. Every discovery cohort repertoire had been produced on one sequencing platform. The later analysis used no new phenotypic data to find candidate immune exposures, relying instead on TCR beta sequences and their occurrence across donors. Because of strong linkage in the cohort, a few DR-DQ haplotypes were treated as single units for association and clustering. Among the roughly 400 genotyped donors, 81% belonged to the genetic ancestry cluster associated with self-reported Caucasian donors. In an earlier analysis of 587 of the donors, high-throughput TCR beta sequencing was used to judge whether each TCR beta V gene segment behaved as functional or pseudogenic. A later analysis re-analyzed previously published TCR beta repertoires from hundreds of donors and added high-resolution HLA genotyping to study TCR occurrence patterns. Besides the first cohort of under 700 subjects, a separate validation cohort made up of roughly 120 different subjects was used. Typing coverage varied by locus: about 620-640 donors for A, B, C, DRB1 and DQB1; under 550 for DQA1; more than 600 for DPA1; roughly 470 for DPB1. Approximately 300 gigabases of sequencing data and around 85 million unique TCR sequences made up an early release that covered some 640 HLA-typed donors. The T cell repertoires of 666 subjects were profiled by immunosequencing and related to cytomegalovirus serostatus. A later genetic analysis used genome-wide SNP genotypes for about 55% of the 666 donors, treating that subset as a discovery cohort.

Comments on this clone: No antigen is known for it. No much larger clone is present one base from it, and per-base qualities are unavailable.

General conclusions and limits of the study: In a later analysis, more than 15,000 TCR beta sequences were associated with specific HLA alleles at a false discovery rate of 0.05. Presence/absence analyses assumed roughly uniform sequencing depth across donors, an assumption that may not hold. V-gene and J-gene trimming of TCR beta chains was associated with a missense DCLRE1C variant in a later genetic analysis, and the association was replicated in an independent cohort. In an earlier analysis of roughly 560 of the donors, most TCR beta V segments were observed in productive rearrangements about 87% or about 30% of the time, broadly matching IMGT annotations. A later analysis reported that several top co-occurrence clusters appeared linked to parvovirus B19, influenza, CMV and Epstein-Barr virus. Strong co-occurrence of HLA alleles, especially DR and DQ, made assigning TCR associations to individual alleles difficult. According to a later genetic analysis, donors in an Asian-associated ancestry cluster had fewer N-insertions in productive TCRs than the approximately 700-donor mean. The study gave a list of 150 to 200 TCR beta chains associated with cytomegalovirus. A few of the identified cytomegalovirus-associated TCR beta chains were confirmed in vitro to be specific for cytomegalovirus antigens. Because the 87-base-pair reads could not distinguish some IMGT-functional V segments, including TRBV6-2 and TRBV6-3, those segments were excluded. A further reported finding was that TCR beta sequences accurately predicted the HLA-A and HLA-B alleles for most subjects in the first cohort. In a later analysis, HLA-associated TCR beta chains showed more clonal expansion and lower generation probabilities than non-associated chains that were equally common. Cytomegalovirus status was reported to be diagnosed by the classifier with high specificity and sensitivity in both the original and validation cohorts. Linkage disequilibrium might explain the correlated functional status among segregating V segments, but an unknown experimental factor could not be excluded. A later analysis found that TCR association rates varied across HLA loci, with DRB1 alleles showing the most associated TCRs and HLA-C alleles the fewest. A cluster of highly shared sequence variants was judged likely to represent a technical artifact of the sequencing pipeline. The cohort was sequenced for TCR beta chains only, and without alpha or paired-chain data the features that could be detected were limited. According to a later analysis, most CMV-associated TCR beta chains appeared to be HLA-restricted, and the HLA associations seemed to be driven largely by CMV exposure. It was suggested by the authors that the approach could potentially be generalized to other disease states and immunological phenotypes. HLA typing was unavailable for some donors at each locus, so association tests used only the typed subset. Across donors, most TCR sequences were observed very rarely, whereas some public TCRs were present in many individuals. For the cohort, immune exposure information was limited to CMV serostatus. The earlier analysis of nearly 600 of the donors excluded some 15 rarely observed V segments, including chromosome 9 orphons, because counts were too low.

The cohort comprised several hundred healthy bone marrow donors. All cohort members were sampled while nominally healthy, although unrecorded immune exposures were likely present. The donor was CMV seropositive and belonged to the group of 250 to 300 seropositive cohort members. A peripheral blood sample was provided by each donor, and peripheral blood mononuclear cells were used for TCR beta sequencing. The Qiagen DNeasy Blood Extraction Kit was used to extract genomic DNA from the blood cell samples. CDR1 is given as LGHNA and CDR2 as YSLEER, both from the germline V gene. At the junction V is shortened by 4 bases and J by 0 bases, with 13 bases in between. From cysteine to phenylalanine, the CDR3 is 16 amino acids long. Left in the record is the CDR3 DNA by itself, 48 bases read in frame from the first base. The method behind the library was the immunoSEQ multiplex PCR assay. A mixture of 60 forward primers for TCR Vbeta segments and 13 reverse primers for TCR Jbeta segments was used in the multiplex PCR. A multiplex PCR assay on genomic DNA amplified the CDR3 region of rearranged TCR beta genes. The amplified TCR beta libraries were sequenced on the Illumina HiSeq System as 87-base-pair reads. As for the original processing: A later analysis tallied 75 million to 95 million unique TCR beta chains across the 666 repertoires, and some 10 million of those chains were shared by two or more donors. A nearest-neighbor algorithm error-corrected the raw reads and collapsed the reads into unique sequences, merging closely related sequences to remove PCR and sequencing errors. To assign V, D and J gene segments, CDR3 sequences were aligned to IMGT reference sequences. For a sequence to be retained, a match of at least six nucleotides was required to both a V gene segment and a J gene segment. A rearrangement was called productive if the CDR3 had no stop codons and remained in frame with V and J, and every other rearrangement was called non-productive. Following IMGT convention, CDR3 was defined as the stretch from the second conserved V-encoded cysteine up to the conserved J-encoded phenylalanine. Sequences without an unambiguous match to a single V gene segment were excluded from the earlier analysis of about 640 of the donors. An earlier analysis of fewer than 650 of the donors classified V segments as functional when productive rearrangements were above 56.7% and as segregating when the standard deviation between donors was above 5%. A statistical classification framework was developed to diagnose cytomegalovirus status using the catalog of TCR beta chain sequences. In a later analysis, V and J genes were assigned by comparing TCR nucleotide sequences against IMGT/GENE-DB human TR gene sequences. A later analysis assigned CDR3 sequences and most-parsimonious VDJ recombination scenarios with the TCRdist pipeline. A later analysis defined each TCR beta chain by its CDR3 amino acid sequence plus V-gene family, and excluded reads lacking a unique V-gene family. A later analysis removed 450 to 600 highly shared, low-generation-probability nucleotide sequences to deal with suspected cross-contamination and a sequencing artifact. A later analysis calculated a clonal expansion index for each public chain from normalized within-repertoire ranks of inferred template counts. A later analysis computed generation probabilities with a VDJ recombination model fitted to out-of-frame rearrangements, and checked the results against IGoR. Hypergeometric tests were used in a later analysis to score TCR-TCR, TCR-HLA and TCR-CMV co-occurrence, with a repertoire-size bias correction applied to the TCR pairs. In a later analysis, false discovery rates were estimated by permuting HLA or CMV assignments 20 times. A later analysis grouped co-occurring TCRs with DBSCAN, adding TCRdist sequence similarity when clustering within HLA-allele-positive subsets. Repertoires with fewer than 30,000 or more than 120,000 public chains were left out of co-occurrence clustering, as were about 5 repertoires with anomalous nucleotide sharing. TCRdb obtained this table from immuneACCESS and retained in-frame rearrangements with V and J assigned. These tables miss some clones; where compared with another copy, unresolved V genes account for less than half of the shortfall, and the remainder is unexplained. From that table come the V and J calls and clone size; the DNA was used to work out D and trimming. The sample has approximately 140,000 clones on record, 63% of them singletons. Clones ranked in the top ten supply 7% to 8.5% of the sample.

Sequenced sample: PBMCs. This receptor was obtained from a woman aged 60-75 years in good health and CMV-seropositive. The rearranged segments are TRBV4-3 and TRBJ2-1; TRBD2 is perhaps the D gene, given 6 matching bases. The DNA sequence is given as TGCGCCAGCAGCCGCCAACCCGGGGGCTCCTACAATGAGCAGTTCTTC. It specifies CASSRQPGGSYNEQFF.